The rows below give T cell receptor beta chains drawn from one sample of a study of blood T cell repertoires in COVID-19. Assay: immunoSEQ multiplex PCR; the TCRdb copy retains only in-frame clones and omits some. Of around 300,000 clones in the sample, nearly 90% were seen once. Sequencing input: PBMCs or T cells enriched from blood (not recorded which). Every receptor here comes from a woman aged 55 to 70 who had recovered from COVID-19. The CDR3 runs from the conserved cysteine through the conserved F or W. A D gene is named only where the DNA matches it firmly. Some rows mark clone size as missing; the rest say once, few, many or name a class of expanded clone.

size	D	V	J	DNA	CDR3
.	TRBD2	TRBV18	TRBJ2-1	TGTGCCAGCTCACCCCTAGCGGGGACGTACAATGAGCAGTTCTTC	CASSPLAGTYNEQFF
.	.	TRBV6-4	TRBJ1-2	TGTGCCAGCAGTGACTCGAGCGGGGCCCGTGGCTACACCTTC	CASSDSSGARGYTF
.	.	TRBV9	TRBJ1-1	TGTGCCAGCAGCCCCTTCTTCGGGGGTGTCACTGAAGCTTTCTTT	CASSPFFGGVTEAFF
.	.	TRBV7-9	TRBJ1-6	TGTGCCAGCAGCGCCCGGACAGATCTTAATTCACCCCTCCACTTT	CASSARTDLNSPLHF
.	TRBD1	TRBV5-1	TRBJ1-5	TGCGCCAGCAGCCTCGGGACAGGGGATCAGCCCCAGCATTTT	CASSLGTGDQPQHF
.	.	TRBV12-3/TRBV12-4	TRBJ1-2	TGTGCCAGCAGTTTTACAGGGAAGTATGGCTACACCTTC	CASSFTGKYGYTF
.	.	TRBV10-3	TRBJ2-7	TGTGCCATCAGTGAACGCGAGTCCTACGAGCAGTACTTC	CAISERESYEQYF
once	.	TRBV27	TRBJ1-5	TGTGCCAGCATAAGCAGGGGCAATCAGCCCCAGCATTTT	CASISRGNQPQHF
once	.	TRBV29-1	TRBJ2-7	TGCAGCGTTACCGGGTCCCTCTCCTACGAGCAGTACTTC	CSVTGSLSYEQYF
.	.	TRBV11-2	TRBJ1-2	TGTGCCAGCAGCTTCTCCGGGACAAACGGCTACACCTTC	CASSFSGTNGYTF
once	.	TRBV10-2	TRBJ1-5	TGCGCCAGCAGTGAGCTGTACAGAGATCAGCCCCAGCATTTT	CASSELYRDQPQHF
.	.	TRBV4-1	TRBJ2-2	TGCGCCAGCAGCCAACCTAACACCGGGGAGCTGTTTTTT	CASSQPNTGELFF
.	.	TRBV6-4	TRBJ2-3	TGTGCCAGCAGCCCCGCGGGCGGACGCACAGATACGCAGTATTTT	CASSPAGGRTDTQYF
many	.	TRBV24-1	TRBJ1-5	TGTGCCACCAGTGATTTGTACGGGCCCCAGCATTTT	CATSDLYGPQHF
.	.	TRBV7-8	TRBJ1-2	TGTGCCAGCAGCCCAGGTAGGGGCTATGGCTACACCTTC	CASSPGRGYGYTF
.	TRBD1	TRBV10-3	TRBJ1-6	TGTGCCACGACAGGGGTTGTTAATTCACCCCTCCACTTT	CATTGVVNSPLHF
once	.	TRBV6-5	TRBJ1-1	TGTGCCAGCAGGGACGGGGGAGTCGCTTTCTTT	CASRDGGVAFF
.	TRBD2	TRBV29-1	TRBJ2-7	TGCAGCGTCTTAGCGGGAACATACGAGCAGTACTTC	CSVLAGTYEQYF
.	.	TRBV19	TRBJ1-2	TGTGCCAGTAGTACGAGGGACTATGGCTACACCTTC	CASSTRDYGYTF
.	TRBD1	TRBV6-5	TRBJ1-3	TGTGCCAGCACTCTGGACGGACAGGGGGGAAACACCATATATTTT	CASTLDGQGGNTIYF
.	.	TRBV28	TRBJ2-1	TGTGCCAGCAGTCTAATCGGTAGCGCCCGCAGTGAGCAGTTCTTC	CASSLIGSARSEQFF
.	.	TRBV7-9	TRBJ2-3	TGTGCCAGCAGCCCCCAGGGGGGCTGGGATACGCAGTATTTT	CASSPQGGWDTQYF
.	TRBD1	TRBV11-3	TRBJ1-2	TGTGCCAGCAGCTTCCCAGGGGGCATCAACTATGGCTACACCTTC	CASSFPGGINYGYTF
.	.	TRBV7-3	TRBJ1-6	TGTGCCAGCAGCTTATCCGGGTTTGGATCACCCCTCCACTTT	CASSLSGFGSPLHF
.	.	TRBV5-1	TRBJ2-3	TGCGCCAGCACAGCGGCGGGGTATGATACGCAGTATTTT	CASTAAGYDTQYF
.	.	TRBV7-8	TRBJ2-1	TGTGCCAGCAGCTCGACAGAAACTTACAATGAGCAGTTCTTC	CASSSTETYNEQFF
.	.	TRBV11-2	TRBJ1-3	TGTGCCAGCAGCTTGGCAAACACCAGGCAGGCGTATTTT	CASSLANTRQAYF
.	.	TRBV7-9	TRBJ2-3	TGTGCCAGCAGCTTCCAGGGAATGGAGACGCAGTATTTT	CASSFQGMETQYF
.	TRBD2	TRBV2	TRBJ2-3	TGTGCCAGCAGTGAATACGGGTTTGCGGGGGAGAGTACGCAGTATTTT	CASSEYGFAGESTQYF
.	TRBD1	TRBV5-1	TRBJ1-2	TGCGCCAGCAGGACAGGGGAAGGCTATGGCTACACCTTC	CASRTGEGYGYTF
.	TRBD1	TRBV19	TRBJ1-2	TGTGCCAGTAGTATCCGAGACAGGGGCTCCAACTATGGCTACACCTTC	CASSIRDRGSNYGYTF
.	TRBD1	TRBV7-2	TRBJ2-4	TGTGCCAGCAGGCCTACCGACAGGGACATTCAGTACTTC	CASRPTDRDIQYF
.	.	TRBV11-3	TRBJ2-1	TGTGCCAGCAGCTTGGGGGGCTCCTACAATGAGCAGTTCTTC	CASSLGGSYNEQFF
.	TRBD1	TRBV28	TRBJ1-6	TGTGCCACCTTGGGACAGCTTAATTCACCCCTCCACTTT	CATLGQLNSPLHF
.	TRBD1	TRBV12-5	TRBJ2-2	TGTGCTAGTGGTTTGCCTTCCGGACAGGGCGCCGGGGAGCTGTTTTTT	CASGLPSGQGAGELFF
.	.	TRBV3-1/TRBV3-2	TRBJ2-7	TGTGCCAGCAGCCCCGGGACTCTATCCTCCTACGAGCAGTACTTC	CASSPGTLSSYEQYF
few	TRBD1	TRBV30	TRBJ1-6	TGTGCCTGGAGTGTCGACAGGGTGTCTTCACCCCTCCACTTT	CAWSVDRVSSPLHF
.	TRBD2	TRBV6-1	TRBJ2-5	TGTGCCAGCAGTGAATACGGGGGGGGAGGTCAGCAGTACTTC	CASSEYGGGGQQYF
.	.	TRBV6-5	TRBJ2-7	TGTGCCAGCAGGGGGGCCTACTACGAGCAGTACTTC	CASRGAYYEQYF
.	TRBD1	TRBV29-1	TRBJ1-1	TGCAGCGTTGGAGGACAGGGGAACACTGAAGCTTTCTTT	CSVGGQGNTEAFF
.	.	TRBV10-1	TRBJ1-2	TGCGCCAGCAGTCCAGCGGGGGGGTATGGCTACACCTTC	CASSPAGGYGYTF
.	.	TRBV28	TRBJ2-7	TGTGCCAGCATGTTGAGCTACGAGCAGTACTTC	CASMLSYEQYF
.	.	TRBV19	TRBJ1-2	TGTGCCAGTAGTCCCCAGGGGCTTTGGGGCTACACCTTC	CASSPQGLWGYTF
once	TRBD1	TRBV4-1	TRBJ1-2	TGCGCCAGCAGCCCGGGACAGGGAGTTTGGGGCTACACCTTC	CASSPGQGVWGYTF
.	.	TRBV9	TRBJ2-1	TGTGCCAGCAGCCCCCTAGGGGGGGCCGTCTCCTACAATGAGCAGTTCTTC	CASSPLGGAVSYNEQFF
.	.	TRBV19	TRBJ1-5	TGTGCCAGTAGAACCCAGGGTGGAAGCAATCAGCCCCAGCATTTT	CASRTQGGSNQPQHF
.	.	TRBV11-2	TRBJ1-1	TGTGCCAGCAGCCCTTTTTTATGGGGGGGGGACGCTGAAGCTTTCTTT	CASSPFLWGGDAEAFF
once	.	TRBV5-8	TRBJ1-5	TGTGCCAGCAGCTTGGAGTGGTCAGTCAATCAGCCCCAGCATTTT	CASSLEWSVNQPQHF
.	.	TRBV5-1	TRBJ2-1	TGCGCCAGCGGAAGGACAGCGAGTTTTTACAATGAGCAGTTCTTC	CASGRTASFYNEQFF
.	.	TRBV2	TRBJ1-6	TGTGCCAGCAGTGGGCAGTTAAATTCACCCCTCCACTTT	CASSGQLNSPLHF
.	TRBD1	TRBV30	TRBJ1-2	TGTGCCTGGAGTGCGACAGGGGCTAACTATGGCTACACCTTC	CAWSATGANYGYTF
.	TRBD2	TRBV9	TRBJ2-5	TGTGCCAGCAGCGCCGGACTAGCGGGGCTGCTGTACTTC	CASSAGLAGLLYF
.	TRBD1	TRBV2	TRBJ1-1	TGTGCCAGCAGTAGACAGGGAGTCACTGAAGCTTTCTTT	CASSRQGVTEAFF
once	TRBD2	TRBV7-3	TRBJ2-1	TGTGCCAGCAGCTTAGATTTCGGCGGGAGGGCCCGCAATGAGCAGTTCTTC	CASSLDFGGRARNEQFF
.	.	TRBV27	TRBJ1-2	TGTGCCAGCAGTTTATCAGGGGCTGGCTATGGCTACACCTTC	CASSLSGAGYGYTF
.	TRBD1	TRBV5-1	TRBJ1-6	TGCGCCAGCAGCGCCCTAACACAGGGGGCTGCCCTCCACTTT	CASSALTQGAALHF